The present T cell receptor (beta chain) was sequenced within a study of blood T cell repertoires in COVID-19. Looking at the study overall: From the United States, Italy and Spain came samples of acute and convalescent COVID-19. T cells, B-cell-depleted T cells, or PBMCs supplied cDNA or gDNA.

This CDR3 contains 14 residues. CDR1 KGHSH and CDR2 LQKENI come from the germline V gene. Trimming removed 3 bases from V and 0 bases from J, with 5 bases in between. Original processing methods: For nucleated cells, counts were estimated from reference gene primer amplification. Libraries were prepared by immunoSEQ multiplex PCR; TCRdb keeps only in-frame clonotypes and omits some of them. The V and J calls and clone size come from that table; D and trimming were worked out from the DNA. The sample consists of over 65,000 clones, about 90% of them appearing once. This clone was observed a single time.

Sequencing was done on a sample of peripheral blood. The chain couples TRBV18 to TRBJ1-4; no clear D gene. This sequence was found in a man over 45 with active COVID-19. In DNA, the CDR3 is TGTGCCAGCTCACCCGGGACAACTAATGAAAAACTGTTTTTT. Protein product: CASSPGTTNEKLFF.